The T cell receptor (beta chain) described here comes from a study of human T cells and chemical hapten exposure. Study in general: Yields of TCR per sample differed, chiefly owing to small differences in pooled library volume. Findings and caveats of the study: TCRs exceeding 1 in 1000 frequency stayed unchanged with DPC sensitization.

The library labeled individual cDNA molecules by adding unique molecular identifiers to them. Per the study methods: A per-sample median of around 100,000 TCRs was observed, with a range of about 20,000 to 700,000. One entry per CDR3 protein results from TCRdb running MiXCR on the RACE reads. These V and J calls are TCRdb output, not the study's own analysis. Counted here are some 40,000 distinct CDR3 sequences, about 3.7% occurring once; the ten biggest clones make up about 6%. The CDR3 is made up of 15 amino acids. Germline CDR1 is SGHNT and CDR2 is YYREEE (reference sequence). Trimming left V 0 bases short and J 4 bases short, with 8 bases between. In the case of this clonotype: Its antigen is undetermined.

Time point noted: healthy volunteer bleed at 6 weeks. The authors' total RNA extraction used unfractionated whole blood. The sequencing sample was made of whole blood. This receptor was obtained from a human donor in good health. Some clones in this sample may be carry-over from other donors' samples. V gene TRBV5-4 combines with J gene TRBJ2-6; D remains unclear. The CDR3: CASSLVGPGANVLTF. CDR3 DNA: TGTGCCAGCAGCTTGGTGGGTCCCGGGGCCAACGTCCTGACTTTC.